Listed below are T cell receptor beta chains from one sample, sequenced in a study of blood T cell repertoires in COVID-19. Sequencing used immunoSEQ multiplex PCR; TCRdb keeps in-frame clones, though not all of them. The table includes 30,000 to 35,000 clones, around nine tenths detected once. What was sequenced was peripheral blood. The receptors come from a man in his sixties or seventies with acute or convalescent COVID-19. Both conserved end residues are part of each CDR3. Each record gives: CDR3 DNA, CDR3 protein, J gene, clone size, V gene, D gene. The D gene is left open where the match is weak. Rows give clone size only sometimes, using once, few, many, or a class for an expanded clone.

cdr3_nt: TGTGCCAGCAGCGGGGGTCCGGGGGTGGTTGAGCAGTTCTTC
cdr3_aa: CASSGGPGVVEQFF
j_call: TRBJ2-1
clone_size: -
v_call: TRBV9
d_call: -

cdr3_nt: TGTGCCAGCAGCCTCACAGTCTCCTCCTACGAGCAGTACTTC
cdr3_aa: CASSLTVSSYEQYF
j_call: TRBJ2-7
clone_size: -
v_call: TRBV7-3
d_call: -

cdr3_nt: TGTGCCAGCAGCCCAGGTTGGGGAGTTGATGAAAAACTGTTTTTT
cdr3_aa: CASSPGWGVDEKLFF
j_call: TRBJ1-4
clone_size: -
v_call: TRBV5-6
d_call: -

cdr3_nt: TGTGCCAGCAGTGACCCTAATAATTCACCCCTCCACTTT
cdr3_aa: CASSDPNNSPLHF
j_call: TRBJ1-6
clone_size: -
v_call: TRBV25-1
d_call: -

cdr3_nt: TGTGCCAGCAGCTTAGAAGCCTCCTATGGCTACACCTTC
cdr3_aa: CASSLEASYGYTF
j_call: TRBJ1-2
clone_size: -
v_call: TRBV7-9
d_call: -

cdr3_nt: TGTGCCAGCAGCTTAGCCGAACTAGCGGGAGCCCGTGAGCAGTTCTTC
cdr3_aa: CASSLAELAGAREQFF
j_call: TRBJ2-1
clone_size: -
v_call: TRBV7-6
d_call: TRBD2

cdr3_nt: TGTGCCAGTAGTAGGACTAGCGGGAGGGCTATGATCTACGAGCAGTACTTC
cdr3_aa: CASSRTSGRAMIYEQYF
j_call: TRBJ2-7
clone_size: -
v_call: TRBV19
d_call: TRBD2

cdr3_nt: TGTGCCAGCAGCTATGATGGACTAGCGGGAGGAGGTGAGCAGTTCTTC
cdr3_aa: CASSYDGLAGGGEQFF
j_call: TRBJ2-1
clone_size: -
v_call: TRBV7-3
d_call: TRBD2

cdr3_nt: TGTGCCAGCAGCTTTGGCGCGGACTATAACGAGCAGTTCTTC
cdr3_aa: CASSFGADYNEQFF
j_call: TRBJ2-1
clone_size: -
v_call: TRBV7-2
d_call: -

cdr3_nt: TGTGCCAGCAGTGCCCGGGGGGCAGCATACAATGAGCAGTTCTTC
cdr3_aa: CASSARGAAYNEQFF
j_call: TRBJ2-1
clone_size: -
v_call: TRBV28
d_call: -

cdr3_nt: TGTGCCAGCAGCTTGGTTACAGGCGGAAACACCATATATTTT
cdr3_aa: CASSLVTGGNTIYF
j_call: TRBJ1-3
clone_size: -
v_call: TRBV5-6
d_call: -

cdr3_nt: TGTGCCAGCAGTACGCAGGGGCAACTACAAGAGACCCAGTACTTC
cdr3_aa: CASSTQGQLQETQYF
j_call: TRBJ2-5
clone_size: -
v_call: TRBV28
d_call: -

cdr3_nt: TGTGCCAGCAGCTTAGTTGGAGGGAGTTTTTCCAATGAGCAGTTCTTC
cdr3_aa: CASSLVGGSFSNEQFF
j_call: TRBJ2-1
clone_size: -
v_call: TRBV11-1
d_call: -

cdr3_nt: TGTGCCAGCAGACGACAGGGGGGGTACACTGAAGCTTTCTTT
cdr3_aa: CASRRQGGYTEAFF
j_call: TRBJ1-1
clone_size: -
v_call: TRBV6-5
d_call: TRBD1

cdr3_nt: TGTGCCAGCAGCTTGGGAGGAGGTGGCTCCTATAATTCACCCCTCCACTTT
cdr3_aa: CASSLGGGGSYNSPLHF
j_call: TRBJ1-6
clone_size: few
v_call: TRBV5-4
d_call: -

cdr3_nt: TGTGCCATCAGTGGGGACAGGGTATTCGGCTACACCTTC
cdr3_aa: CAISGDRVFGYTF
j_call: TRBJ1-2
clone_size: -
v_call: TRBV10-3
d_call: TRBD1

cdr3_nt: TGTGCCAGCAGCCAAGGTTCCGAGCCCCAGCATTTT
cdr3_aa: CASSQGSEPQHF
j_call: TRBJ1-5
clone_size: once
v_call: TRBV3-1/TRBV3-2
d_call: -

cdr3_nt: TGCGCCAGCAGCCTCCAACAGGGATCCTACGAGCAGTACTTC
cdr3_aa: CASSLQQGSYEQYF
j_call: TRBJ2-7
clone_size: -
v_call: TRBV4-3
d_call: -

cdr3_nt: TGTGCCATCAGTGACGAGGTAACTGAAGCTTTCTTT
cdr3_aa: CAISDEVTEAFF
j_call: TRBJ1-1
clone_size: -
v_call: TRBV10-3
d_call: -

cdr3_nt: TGTGCCACCAGTGACCCGCGACAGGGGGCTTACAATGAGCAGTTCTTC
cdr3_aa: CATSDPRQGAYNEQFF
j_call: TRBJ2-1
clone_size: -
v_call: TRBV24-1
d_call: TRBD1

cdr3_nt: TGTGCCAGCAGCCGTAGACTAGCGGGAGGTTACGAGCAGTACTTC
cdr3_aa: CASSRRLAGGYEQYF
j_call: TRBJ2-7
clone_size: -
v_call: TRBV3-1/TRBV3-2
d_call: TRBD2

cdr3_nt: TGTGCCACCAGCAGCACCGGGACAGGGAACTACGAGCAGTACTTC
cdr3_aa: CATSSTGTGNYEQYF
j_call: TRBJ2-7
clone_size: once
v_call: TRBV15
d_call: TRBD1

cdr3_nt: TGTGCCAGCAGCATTCCCATGGGGGCGCCTGGAAACACCATATATTTT
cdr3_aa: CASSIPMGAPGNTIYF
j_call: TRBJ1-3
clone_size: -
v_call: TRBV28
d_call: -

cdr3_nt: TGTGCCAGTAGTATCCCGGACAGCTACTCTGGAAACACCATATATTTT
cdr3_aa: CASSIPDSYSGNTIYF
j_call: TRBJ1-3
clone_size: -
v_call: TRBV19
d_call: -

cdr3_nt: TGTGCCAGCCGGCTAATCGGGACAGGAGGCAATCAGCCCCAGCATTTT
cdr3_aa: CASRLIGTGGNQPQHF
j_call: TRBJ1-5
clone_size: -
v_call: TRBV27
d_call: TRBD1